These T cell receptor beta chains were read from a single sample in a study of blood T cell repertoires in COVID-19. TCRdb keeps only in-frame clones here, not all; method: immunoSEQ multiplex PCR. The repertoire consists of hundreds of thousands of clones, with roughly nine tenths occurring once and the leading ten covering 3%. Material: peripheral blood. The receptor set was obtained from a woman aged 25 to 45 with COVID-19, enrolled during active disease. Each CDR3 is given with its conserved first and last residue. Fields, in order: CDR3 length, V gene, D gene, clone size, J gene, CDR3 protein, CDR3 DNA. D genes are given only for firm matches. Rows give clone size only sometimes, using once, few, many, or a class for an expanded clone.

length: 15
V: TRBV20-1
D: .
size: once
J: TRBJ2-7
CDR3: CSASLTGTSSYEQYF
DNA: TGCAGTGCTAGTCTAACCGGGACAAGCTCCTACGAGCAGTACTTC

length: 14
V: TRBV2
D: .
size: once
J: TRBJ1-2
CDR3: CASSEQAINYGYTF
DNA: TGTGCCAGCAGTGAACAGGCGATTAACTATGGCTACACCTTC

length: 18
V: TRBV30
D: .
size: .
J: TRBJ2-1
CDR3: CAWSAYSGDFLIENEQFF
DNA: TGTGCCTGGAGTGCCTACTCCGGGGACTTCCTTATTGAGAATGAGCAGTTCTTC

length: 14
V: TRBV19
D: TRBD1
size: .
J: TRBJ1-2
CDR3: CASSRDSQSYGYTF
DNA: TGTGCCAGTAGCCGGGACAGTCAGTCCTATGGCTACACCTTC

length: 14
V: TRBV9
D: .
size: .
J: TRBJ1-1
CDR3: CASSPRGGNTEAFF
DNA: TGTGCCAGCAGCCCTAGAGGGGGGAACACTGAAGCTTTCTTT

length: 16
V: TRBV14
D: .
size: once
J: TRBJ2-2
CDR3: CASSQVLGVNTGELFF
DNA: TGTGCCAGCAGCCAAGTTTTAGGGGTGAACACCGGGGAGCTGTTTTTT

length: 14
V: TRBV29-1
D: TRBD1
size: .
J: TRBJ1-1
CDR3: CSVSRGPSNTEAFF
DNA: TGCAGCGTAAGTAGGGGGCCTTCGAACACTGAAGCTTTCTTT

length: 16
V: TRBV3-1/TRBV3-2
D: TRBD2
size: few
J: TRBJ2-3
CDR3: CASSQERTSSPDTQYF
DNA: TGTGCCAGCAGCCAAGAACGGACTAGCAGCCCAGATACGCAGTATTTT

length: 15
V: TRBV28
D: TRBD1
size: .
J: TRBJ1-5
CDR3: CASSSPGQVNQPQHF
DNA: TGTGCCAGCAGTTCCCCGGGACAGGTAAATCAGCCCCAGCATTTT

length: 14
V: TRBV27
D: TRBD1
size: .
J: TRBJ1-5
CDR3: CASSNHRGRQPQHF
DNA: TGTGCCAGCAGTAACCACAGGGGACGGCAGCCCCAGCATTTT

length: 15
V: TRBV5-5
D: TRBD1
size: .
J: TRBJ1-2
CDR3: CASSTGGATNYGYTF
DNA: TGTGCCAGCAGCACAGGGGGGGCTACTAACTATGGCTACACCTTC

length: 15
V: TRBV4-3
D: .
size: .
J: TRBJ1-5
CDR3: CASSQGHPSNQPQHF
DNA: TGCGCCAGCAGCCAAGGTCATCCCAGCAATCAGCCCCAGCATTTT

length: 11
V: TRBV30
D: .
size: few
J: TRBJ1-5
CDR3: CAWSAAGPQHF
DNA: TGTGCCTGGAGTGCGGCGGGTCCCCAGCATTTT

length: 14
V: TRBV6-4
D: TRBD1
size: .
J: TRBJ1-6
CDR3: CASRTGASGAPLHF
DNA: TGTGCCAGCAGGACAGGGGCTTCAGGGGCACCCCTCCACTTT

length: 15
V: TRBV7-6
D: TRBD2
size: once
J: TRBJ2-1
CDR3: CASSLGAGSRDEQFF
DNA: TGTGCCAGCAGCTTAGGAGCGGGGTCCAGGGATGAGCAGTTCTTC

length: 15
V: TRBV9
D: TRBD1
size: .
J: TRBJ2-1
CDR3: CASSVGGDRVYEQFF
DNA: TGTGCCAGCAGCGTAGGCGGGGACAGGGTATATGAGCAGTTCTTC

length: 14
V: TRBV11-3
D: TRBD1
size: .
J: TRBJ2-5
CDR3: CASSPEGAIETQYF
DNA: TGTGCCAGCAGCCCCGAGGGGGCTATTGAGACCCAGTACTTC

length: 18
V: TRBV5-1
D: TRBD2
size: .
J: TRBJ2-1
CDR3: CASSGPGLAGVTYNEQFF
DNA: TGCGCCAGCAGCGGTCCGGGACTAGCGGGAGTTACCTACAATGAGCAGTTCTTC

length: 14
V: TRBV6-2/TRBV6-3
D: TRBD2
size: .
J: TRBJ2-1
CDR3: CASSLSGDYNEQFF
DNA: TGTGCCAGCAGTCTAAGCGGGGACTACAATGAGCAGTTCTTC

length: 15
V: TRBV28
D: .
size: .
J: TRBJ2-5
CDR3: CASSPLTTRGETQYF
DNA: TGTGCCAGCAGTCCCCTTACCACTCGGGGGGAGACCCAGTACTTC

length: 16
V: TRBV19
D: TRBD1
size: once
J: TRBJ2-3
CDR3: CASSPPPNRGEDTQYF
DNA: TGTGCCAGTAGTCCCCCCCCCAACAGGGGGGAAGATACGCAGTATTTT

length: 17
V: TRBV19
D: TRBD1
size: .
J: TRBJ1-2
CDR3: CASSSPGTGPKLYGYTF
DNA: TGTGCCAGTAGTAGTCCCGGGACAGGGCCGAAACTATATGGCTACACCTTC

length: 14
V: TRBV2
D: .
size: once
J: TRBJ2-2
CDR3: CASSVAINTGELFF
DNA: TGTGCCAGCAGTGTAGCCATTAACACCGGGGAGCTGTTTTTT

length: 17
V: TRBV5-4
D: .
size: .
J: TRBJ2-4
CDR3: CASSLGGLTVSKNIQYF
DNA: TGTGCCAGCAGCTTGGGAGGACTTACGGTATCCAAAAACATTCAGTACTTC

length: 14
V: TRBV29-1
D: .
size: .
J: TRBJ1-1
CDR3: CSVDKGFLNTEAFF
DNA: TGCAGCGTTGACAAGGGGTTCCTGAACACTGAAGCTTTCTTT

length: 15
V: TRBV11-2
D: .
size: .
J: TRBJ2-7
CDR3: CASSFNTGQSYEQYF
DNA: TGTGCCAGCAGCTTTAACACCGGACAGTCCTACGAGCAGTACTTC

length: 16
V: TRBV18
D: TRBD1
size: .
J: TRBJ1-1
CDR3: CASSQGQGIGDTEAFF
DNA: TGTGCCAGCTCACAAGGACAGGGGATTGGGGACACTGAAGCTTTCTTT

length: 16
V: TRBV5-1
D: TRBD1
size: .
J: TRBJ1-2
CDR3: CASSLVAGQILYGYTF
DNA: TGCGCCAGCAGCTTGGTCGCGGGACAGATTCTCTATGGCTACACCTTC